A selection of T cell receptor beta chains follows, all from one sample in a study of CD8 T cells in ankylosing spondylitis. TCRdb reprocessed the 5' RACE reads with MiXCR, giving one entry per CDR3 protein. The data contain some 800,000 distinct CDR3 sequences, approximately 10% of them singletons. Specimen: blood, either unsorted or a sorted T cell fraction (not recorded which). The receptor set was obtained from a male donor with ankylosing spondylitis. The CDR3 runs from the conserved cysteine through the conserved F or W. Fields, in order: J gene, clone size, D gene, V gene, CDR3 DNA, CDR3 protein. D genes are given only for firm matches. Only some rows state a clone size, as once, few, many or a class for expanded clones.

j_call: TRBJ2-5
clone_size: few
d_call: .
v_call: TRBV20-1
cdr3_nt: TGCAGTGCCCCGGACTGGGGCGTCTTGAGGGAGACCCAGTACTTC
cdr3_aa: CSAPDWGVLRETQYF

j_call: TRBJ2-1
clone_size: many
d_call: .
v_call: TRBV7-2
cdr3_nt: TGTGCCAGCAGCTTTATGGAGGCGAGGCAGTTCTTC
cdr3_aa: CASSFMEARQFF

j_call: TRBJ1-1
clone_size: few
d_call: .
v_call: TRBV7-2
cdr3_nt: TGTGCCAGCAGCTTGAGGTGGTCTGAAGCTTTCTTT
cdr3_aa: CASSLRWSEAFF

j_call: TRBJ2-7
clone_size: few
d_call: TRBD2
v_call: TRBV10-3
cdr3_nt: TGTGCCATCTCGACTAGCGGCTACGAGCAGTACTTC
cdr3_aa: CAISTSGYEQYF

j_call: TRBJ2-3
clone_size: .
d_call: .
v_call: TRBV2
cdr3_nt: TGTGCCAGCAGTGATGTACAGGTCACAGATACGCAGTATTTT
cdr3_aa: CASSDVQVTDTQYF

j_call: TRBJ2-1
clone_size: many
d_call: .
v_call: TRBV29-1
cdr3_nt: TGCAGCGTTGCAGGCGGCGGCAGGGGGGTCCTAGATGAGCAGTTCTTC
cdr3_aa: CSVAGGGRGVLDEQFF

j_call: TRBJ2-3
clone_size: .
d_call: .
v_call: TRBV5-1
cdr3_nt: TGCGCCAGCAGCATACTTACGGGTAACACAGATACGCAGTATTTT
cdr3_aa: CASSILTGNTDTQYF

j_call: TRBJ1-4
clone_size: .
d_call: .
v_call: TRBV11-2
cdr3_nt: TGTGCCAGCAGCTTAAGGACCGGGTCCTACGAAAAACTGTTTTTT
cdr3_aa: CASSLRTGSYEKLFF

j_call: TRBJ2-5
clone_size: few
d_call: .
v_call: TRBV10-3
cdr3_nt: TGTGCCATCAGCCCAGGGGCGGAGGAGACCCAGTACTTC
cdr3_aa: CAISPGAEETQYF

j_call: TRBJ1-3
clone_size: many
d_call: .
v_call: TRBV29-1
cdr3_nt: TGCAGCGTTGCCCCCCGCCTTGGAAACACCATATATTTT
cdr3_aa: CSVAPRLGNTIYF

j_call: TRBJ1-4
clone_size: .
d_call: .
v_call: TRBV28
cdr3_nt: TGTGCCAGCTTAACCCAAAGAGGAAAACTGTTTTTT
cdr3_aa: CASLTQRGKLFF

j_call: TRBJ1-2
clone_size: few
d_call: .
v_call: TRBV5-5
cdr3_nt: TGTGCCAGCAGCTTGGCCTCGGGGGCTCCTACCTTC
cdr3_aa: CASSLASGAPTF

j_call: TRBJ2-3
clone_size: many
d_call: .
v_call: TRBV20-1
cdr3_nt: TGCAGTGCTAGAAGTACGGCGGGCACAGATACGCAGTATTTT
cdr3_aa: CSARSTAGTDTQYF

j_call: TRBJ1-2
clone_size: many
d_call: .
v_call: TRBV20-1
cdr3_nt: TGCAGTGCTAGAAACAGGGAATATGGCTACACCTTC
cdr3_aa: CSARNREYGYTF

j_call: TRBJ2-7
clone_size: many
d_call: .
v_call: TRBV7-2
cdr3_nt: TGTGCCAGCAGCAGGACGGCCTCCTACGAGCAGTACTTC
cdr3_aa: CASSRTASYEQYF